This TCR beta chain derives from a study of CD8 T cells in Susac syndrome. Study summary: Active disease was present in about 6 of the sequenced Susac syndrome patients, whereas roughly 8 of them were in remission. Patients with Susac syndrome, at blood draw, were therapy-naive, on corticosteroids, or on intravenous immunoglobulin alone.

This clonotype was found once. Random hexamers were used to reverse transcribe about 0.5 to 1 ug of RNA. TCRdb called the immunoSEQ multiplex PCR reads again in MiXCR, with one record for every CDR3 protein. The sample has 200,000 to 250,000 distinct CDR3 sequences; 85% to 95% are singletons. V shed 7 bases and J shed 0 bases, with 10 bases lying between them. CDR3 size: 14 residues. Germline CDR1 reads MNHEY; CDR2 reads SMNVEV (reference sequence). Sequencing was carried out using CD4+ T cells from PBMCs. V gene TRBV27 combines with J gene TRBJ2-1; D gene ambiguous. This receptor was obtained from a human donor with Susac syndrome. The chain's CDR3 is CASTTISSYNEQFF. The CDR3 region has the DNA TGTGCCAGCACTACGATAAGCTCCTACAATGAGCAGTTCTTC.